This T cell receptor (beta chain) was retrieved from a study of T-cell memory formation after mild COVID-19. Overall study: TCR clustering was largely donor specific.

Constant-segment primers served in 5'RACE that generated TCR alpha and TCR beta cDNA libraries bearing sample barcodes and UMIs. TCRdb passed the 5' RACE reads through MiXCR, listing each CDR3 protein once. The table lists around 200,000 distinct CDR3 sequences, 27% of them singletons. Study-wide points: Pre-infection memory harbored some responding clones, suggesting cross-reactive memory joined.

Concerning this clonotype: The antigen is unknown.

V shed 6 bases and J shed 0 bases, with 11 bases lying between them. The CDR3 is 15 amino acids. The chain recombines TRBV12-3 or TRBV12-4 with TRBJ2-2; tentatively, D is TRBD1 (5 bases). This receptor was obtained from an adult woman who had mild COVID-19 (a few samples of this study predate the infection). Cell type and time point are not known. The sample comprised PBMCs or a T cell subset sorted from them (not recorded which). The CDR3 nucleotides read TGTGCCAGCAGGTTTCAGGGAACGAACACCGGGGAGCTGTTTTTT. Its protein product is CASRFQGTNTGELFF.